One sample yielded the 5 T cell receptor beta chains listed below, sequenced in a study of blood T cells in healthy people across ages (dated by TCRdb to between 2014 and 2017). Library preparation employed 5' RACE. Instrument used: Illumina HiSeq 2500. A second PCR of roughly 7 to 11 cycles was run with a J-beta primer mix and a sample-barcoded 5' primer. TCRdb's own reprocessing of the public reads used fastp at Q25 and MiXCR and kept productive beta chains. When rows share a CDR3 protein, they turn into one entry using the most common DNA and genes. The sample table records around 670,000 distinct CDR3 sequences; less than 35% of these occur just once. The top ten constitute 15% to 17% of the sample. Sequencing was carried out using blood. These TCRs come from a woman older than 75 in good health.

The V call is TRBV7-2, the J call TRBJ2-5; possibly TRBD2 for D (6 bases). The CDR3 runs 15 residues. V was pared by 5 bases and J by 2 bases, with 15 bases between. Germline assignment: CDR1 SGHTA and CDR2 FQGNSA. CDR3 region: CASSRGLGLQETQYF. The DNA for the CDR3 is TGTGCCAGCAGCCGGGGACTCGGGTTACAAGAGACCCAGTACTTC.

At least ten counts were recorded for this clonotype. The rearrangement links TRBV15 to TRBJ2-6, with a weak D call TRBD2 (7 bases). Germline V gives CDR1 LNHNV, CDR2 YYDKDF (reference sequence). V lost 3 bases and J 4 bases, leaving 10 bases between the germline ends. CDR3 size: 15 residues. The CDR3 here is CATSRGGRGANVLTF. CDR3 DNA: TGTGCCACCAGCAGGGGGGGGCGAGGGGCCAACGTCCTGACTTTC.

This clonotype was recorded a few times. V usage is TRBV12-3 or TRBV12-4 and J usage is TRBJ1-5; tentatively, D is TRBD1 (5 bases). The CDR3 has 16 amino acids. V lost 8 bases, J lost 1 base, and 18 bases lay in between. The CDR3 loop is CASHRTGGGSNQPQHF. The CDR3, as DNA: TGTGCCAGCCATAGGACGGGGGGAGGGAGCAATCAGCCCCAGCATTTT.

This clonotype was observed many times. V and J are TRBV29-1 and TRBJ2-3; D may be TRBD1 (6 bases). The germline gives CDR1 SQVTM, CDR2 ANQGSEA. The CDR3 loop spans 12 amino acids. The V end was cut by 5 bases, the J end by 1 base, with 7 bases between. The CDR3 nucleotides read TGCAGCGTTCGGACAGGCACAGATACGCAGTATTTT. Its translation: CSVRTGTDTQYF.

The V gene is TRBV3-1, the J gene TRBJ1-6; D ambiguous. This CDR3 has 14 amino acids. In germline, CDR1 is LGHDT, CDR2 YNNKEL (reference sequence). V lost 2 bases and J 9 bases, leaving 11 bases between the germline ends. CDR3 in DNA: TGTGCCAGCAGCCAACTGAGGGTGAGTTCACCCCTCCACTTT. This gives the protein CASSQLRVSSPLHF.